Below are 10 T cell receptor beta chains sequenced from a single sample in a study of brain T cells in children with intractable seizures. As to time point: blood from clinic visit 5 months post-surgery; TSC patient then seizure free. Data came from immunoSEQ multiplex PCR; TCRdb stores just in-frame clones and leaves some out. The profile covers about 340,000 clones, with nearly 95% appearing a single time and around 5% taken by the ten largest. The sequencing used peripheral blood, collected around 5 months after surgery. These receptors were taken from a boy in the first two years of life with tuberous sclerosis and intractable seizures.

V is TRBV5-6 and J is TRBJ1-2; weak D call: TRBD1 (5 bases). CDR3 length: 13 residues. The germline V gene has CDR1 SGHDT and CDR2 YYEEEE. The V end lost 6 bases, the J end lost 8 bases, and 17 bases lay between the germline ends. The CDR3 bases are TGTGCCAGCACCCAACGGCAGGGAGAAGGCTACACCTTC. Protein: CASTQRQGEGYTF.

This clone was found a few times. This chain uses TRBV29-1 with TRBJ2-7; D is possibly TRBD1 (6 bases). Germline-derived CDR1 and CDR2 are SQVTM and ANQGSEA. This CDR3 comprises 13 residues. V dropped 5 bases and J dropped 2 bases, with 13 bases sitting between them. The CDR3 here is CSVSQGAPYEQYF. The DNA for the CDR3 is TGCAGCGTTTCACAGGGCGCTCCCTACGAGCAGTACTTC.

The rearrangement links TRBV5-1 to TRBJ1-1; 7 bases are shared with TRBD1. In germline, CDR1 is SGHRS, CDR2 YFSETQ. V trimming: 7 bases; J trimming: 7 bases; junction bases outside the gene matches: 19. The CDR3 covers 16 residues. The CDR3 loop is CASSPRAIQGWDEAFF. In DNA form, the CDR3 reads TGCGCCAGCTCCCCTAGGGCGATACAGGGGTGGGATGAAGCTTTCTTT.

In its sample, this clone was seen once. Here the CDR3 reads CASSIVDRWVSNQPQHF. The CDR3 region has the DNA TGTGCCAGTAGTATAGTGGACAGATGGGTGAGCAATCAGCCCCAGCATTTT. The rearrangement uses TRBV19 and TRBJ1-5; maybe TRBD1 (6 bases). Germline V lookup: CDR1 LNHDA, CDR2 SQIVND (reference sequence). V was cut by 1 base and J by 1 base, with 14 bases left in between. The CDR3 is 17 amino acids.

The V and J genes are TRBV29-1 and TRBJ1-2, with D unresolved. This CDR3 region has 13 residues. CDR1 and CDR2 (germline): SQVTM, ANQGSEA. Trimming pared 3 bases from V and 5 bases from J, leaving 13 bases between. The CDR3 region is CSVERPALYGYTF. As DNA, the CDR3 is TGCAGCGTTGAGAGGCCAGCACTATATGGCTACACCTTC. The entire variable domain, with the rest obtained from reference TRBV29-1 and TRBJ1-2, is as follows: SAVISQKPSRDICQRGTSLTIQCQVDSQVTMMFWYRQQPGQSLTLIATANQGSEATYESGFVIDKFPISRPNLTFSTLTVSNMSPEDSSIYLCSVERPALYGYTFGSGTRLTVV.

The V and J genes are TRBV11-3 and TRBJ2-3; the D is unclear. The CDR3 contains 15 residues. Deletions cut 0 bases from V and 3 bases from J, with 10 bases between. Germline V gene lookup returns CDR1 SGHNT and CDR2 YENEEA. Written as DNA, the CDR3 is TGTGCCAGCAGCTTAGATTCGGGTTATACAGATACGCAGTATTTT. Translation gives CASSLDSGYTDTQYF.

This clone was seen only once. V gene TRBV23-1 combines with J gene TRBJ2-1; the match to TRBD2 covers 10 bases. TRBV23-1 is classed as an ORF, of uncertain function. This CDR3 is 20 amino acids long. With V trimmed by 0 bases and J by 7 bases, 18 bases remained unmatched. The CDR3 DNA is TGCGCCAGCAGTCAATCAGGGCTAGCGGGAGTGAAATTAAGGTTGAATGAGCAGTTCTTC. This translates into CASSQSGLAGVKLRLNEQFF.

The chain joins TRBV29-1 to TRBJ2-7; 12 nucleotides agree with TRBD2. CDR3 size: 14 residues. Losses at the gene ends were 2 bases for V and 6 bases for J; bases not matched to a gene: 5. Germline V gene sequence: CDR1 SQVTM, CDR2 ANQGSEA. This chain's CDR3 is CSVERLAGVSEQYF. CDR3 DNA sequence: TGCAGCGTTGAACGACTAGCGGGAGTTTCCGAGCAGTACTTC.

The chain joins TRBV2 to TRBJ2-1, with D possibly matching TRBD2 (5 bases). Germline lookup yields CDR1 SNHLY and CDR2 FYNNEI. The V end was cut by 2 bases, the J end by 9 bases, with 14 bases between. This CDR3 has 14 residues. The CDR3 loop reads CASSEPPSGAEQFF. CDR3 DNA: TGTGCCAGCAGTGAACCGCCCAGCGGCGCTGAGCAGTTCTTC.

In nucleotides, the CDR3 is TGTGCCAGCAGCCAAGCCGACAGGGTTGGGTCCTACGAGCAGTACTTC. This encodes CASSQADRVGSYEQYF. The chain recombines TRBV4-2 with TRBJ2-7; 7 positions match TRBD1. Germline V gene lookup returns CDR1 LGHNA and CDR2 YNFKEQ. The junction had 7 bases not matched to a gene; V was cut back by 1 base and J by 1 base. The length of the CDR3 is 16 residues.